This T cell receptor (beta chain) was observed in a study of T cell responses to AZD1222 COVID-19 vaccine. Across the whole study: Pooling of second doses given at about 4 or about 12 weeks was done. Findings and caveats of the study: The span of vaccine-associated CD4 TCRs extended across spike, with dominance at 160-218 and 743-854. Donors were chiefly white British, with a greater number of females, and clonal diversity was perhaps underestimated.

The CDR3 totals 11 residues. In germline, CDR1 is SGHNT, CDR2 YYREEE (reference sequence). Trimming cost V 0 bases and J 7 bases, with 4 bases left between them. Profiling relied on immunoSEQ multiplex PCR, and the TCRdb table lists in-frame clones only, not all of them. Altogether about 96,000 clones are present, roughly nine tenths being singletons, with the ten largest covering 1.6%. Regarding this clone: Its cognate antigen is unknown.

The TCR originated in an adult in good health. The sample in question was peripheral blood, obtained on day 0 of AZD1222 vaccination. V and J are TRBV5-4 and TRBJ1-2; D is unclear. DNA for the CDR3: TGTGCCAGCAGCTTGGATGCTGGCTACACCTTC. Translated, it gives CASSLDAGYTF.